A selection of T cell receptor beta chains follows, all from one sample in a study of blood T cell repertoires in COVID-19. Sequenced by immunoSEQ multiplex PCR; TCRdb stores in-frame clones only, minus some. The data hold roughly 35,000 clones, with around four fifths observed a single time. The source material was peripheral blood. Source of these receptors: a man in his 70s with acute or convalescent COVID-19. The CDR3 runs from the conserved cysteine through the conserved F or W. Fields, in order: V gene, D gene, clone size, J gene, CDR3 protein, CDR3 DNA. D genes are given only for firm matches. The size field is filled for only some rows; it gives once, few, many or a size class.

v_call: TRBV7-2; d_call: .; clone_size: .; j_call: TRBJ2-5; cdr3_aa: CASSLFSSQETQYF; cdr3_nt: TGTGCCAGCAGCTTATTCAGTTCCCAAGAGACCCAGTACTTC
v_call: TRBV29-1; d_call: .; clone_size: once; j_call: TRBJ2-4; cdr3_aa: CSVGEGMAGAQNIQYF; cdr3_nt: TGCAGCGTTGGAGAGGGGATGGCAGGGGCGCAGAACATTCAGTACTTC
v_call: TRBV5-4; d_call: TRBD1; clone_size: once; j_call: TRBJ2-7; cdr3_aa: CASSSRRQGLYEQYF; cdr3_nt: TGTGCCAGCAGCTCCCGCCGACAGGGTCTCTACGAGCAGTACTTC
v_call: TRBV4-3; d_call: .; clone_size: .; j_call: TRBJ2-7; cdr3_aa: CASSQDFSRANEQYF; cdr3_nt: TGCGCCAGCAGCCAAGACTTCTCCAGGGCAAACGAGCAGTACTTC
v_call: TRBV18; d_call: .; clone_size: .; j_call: TRBJ1-1; cdr3_aa: CASSPPGRGMNTEAFF; cdr3_nt: TGTGCCAGCTCACCACCCGGCCGGGGGATGAACACTGAAGCTTTCTTT
v_call: TRBV21-1; d_call: .; clone_size: .; j_call: TRBJ1-4; cdr3_aa: CASSRHQRTNEKLFF; cdr3_nt: TGTGCCAGCAGCCGACATCAAAGAACTAATGAAAAACTGTTTTTT
v_call: TRBV5-1; d_call: .; clone_size: .; j_call: TRBJ1-6; cdr3_aa: CASSLVEGGNSPLHF; cdr3_nt: TGCGCCAGCAGCTTGGTGGAGGGGGGGAATTCACCCCTCCACTTT
v_call: TRBV21-1; d_call: .; clone_size: .; j_call: TRBJ1-1; cdr3_aa: CASSKAGGTPQEAEAFF; cdr3_nt: TGTGCCAGCAGCAAAGCGGGCGGAACACCTCAGGAGGCTGAAGCTTTCTTT
v_call: TRBV9; d_call: TRBD1; clone_size: few; j_call: TRBJ2-3; cdr3_aa: CASSVGDRRSTDTQYF; cdr3_nt: TGTGCCAGCAGCGTAGGGGACAGAAGAAGCACAGATACGCAGTATTTT
v_call: TRBV7-6; d_call: .; clone_size: .; j_call: TRBJ2-7; cdr3_aa: CASSSGFPYEQYF; cdr3_nt: TGTGCCAGCAGCTCAGGGTTTCCCTACGAGCAGTACTTC
v_call: TRBV2; d_call: .; clone_size: .; j_call: TRBJ2-5; cdr3_aa: CASSELGAWETQYF; cdr3_nt: TGTGCCAGCAGTGAACTGGGGGCGTGGGAGACCCAGTACTTC
v_call: TRBV5-1; d_call: .; clone_size: .; j_call: TRBJ2-1; cdr3_aa: CASSLYKGAEQFF; cdr3_nt: TGCGCCAGCAGCTTATATAAAGGGGCTGAGCAGTTCTTC
v_call: TRBV4-3; d_call: TRBD1; clone_size: .; j_call: TRBJ1-1; cdr3_aa: CASSRGQGRAEAFF; cdr3_nt: TGCGCCAGCAGCCGAGGACAGGGTCGGGCTGAAGCTTTCTTT
v_call: TRBV2; d_call: TRBD1; clone_size: .; j_call: TRBJ1-3; cdr3_aa: CASSGTGGSGNTIYF; cdr3_nt: TGTGCCAGCAGTGGGACAGGGGGCTCTGGAAACACCATATATTTT
v_call: TRBV5-1; d_call: TRBD1; clone_size: .; j_call: TRBJ1-3; cdr3_aa: CASSLAPRDRRRNTIYF; cdr3_nt: TGCGCCAGCAGCTTGGCGCCCCGGGACAGGCGGAGAAACACCATATATTTT
v_call: TRBV19; d_call: .; clone_size: .; j_call: TRBJ1-5; cdr3_aa: CASSITGSQPQHF; cdr3_nt: TGTGCCAGTAGTATCACAGGGAGTCAGCCCCAGCATTTT
v_call: TRBV3-1/TRBV3-2; d_call: .; clone_size: .; j_call: TRBJ1-1; cdr3_aa: CASSQGGRGTEAFF; cdr3_nt: TGTGCCAGCAGCCAAGGAGGGCGGGGCACTGAAGCTTTCTTT
v_call: TRBV15; d_call: .; clone_size: .; j_call: TRBJ2-7; cdr3_aa: CATSRLLASRGYEQYF; cdr3_nt: TGTGCCACCAGCCGACTACTAGCATCGAGAGGATACGAGCAGTACTTC
v_call: TRBV24-1; d_call: .; clone_size: .; j_call: TRBJ2-1; cdr3_aa: CATSDLRGPDTGEQFF; cdr3_nt: TGTGCCACCAGTGATTTGAGAGGCCCCGATACAGGTGAGCAGTTCTTC
v_call: TRBV27; d_call: TRBD1; clone_size: .; j_call: TRBJ1-2; cdr3_aa: CASGEGRGLGYTF; cdr3_nt: TGTGCCAGCGGGGAAGGCAGGGGGCTTGGCTACACCTTC
v_call: TRBV19; d_call: TRBD1; clone_size: .; j_call: TRBJ1-1; cdr3_aa: CASSIGTDEAFF; cdr3_nt: TGTGCCAGTAGCATCGGGACAGATGAAGCTTTCTTT
v_call: TRBV2; d_call: .; clone_size: once; j_call: TRBJ2-4; cdr3_aa: CASSAGSQVSKNIQYF; cdr3_nt: TGTGCCAGCAGTGCAGGGTCCCAAGTATCCAAAAACATTCAGTACTTC
v_call: TRBV4-1; d_call: .; clone_size: once; j_call: TRBJ2-5; cdr3_aa: CASSRKWSAEGGTQYF; cdr3_nt: TGCGCCAGCAGCCGTAAATGGTCAGCGGAAGGGGGGACCCAGTACTTC
v_call: TRBV30; d_call: .; clone_size: .; j_call: TRBJ1-2; cdr3_aa: CAWSAGYYGYTF; cdr3_nt: TGTGCCTGGAGTGCGGGGTATTATGGCTACACCTTC
v_call: TRBV3-1/TRBV3-2; d_call: TRBD1; clone_size: .; j_call: TRBJ1-1; cdr3_aa: CASSLRQGANTEAFF; cdr3_nt: TGTGCCAGCAGCCTACGACAGGGGGCGAACACTGAAGCTTTCTTT
v_call: TRBV11-2; d_call: TRBD1; clone_size: .; j_call: TRBJ1-6; cdr3_aa: CASSSGQLLDSPLHF; cdr3_nt: TGTGCCAGCAGCTCGGGACAGCTATTGGATTCACCCCTCCACTTT
v_call: TRBV19; d_call: .; clone_size: .; j_call: TRBJ2-5; cdr3_aa: CATTFRTAHQETQYF; cdr3_nt: TGTGCCACAACCTTCAGGACAGCCCATCAAGAGACCCAGTACTTC
v_call: TRBV27; d_call: TRBD1; clone_size: once; j_call: TRBJ1-2; cdr3_aa: CASSPTSNRGVGSGYTF; cdr3_nt: TGTGCCAGCAGTCCTACCTCGAACAGGGGCGTGGGGAGTGGCTACACCTTC
v_call: TRBV4-3; d_call: TRBD2; clone_size: .; j_call: TRBJ2-3; cdr3_aa: CASSQDLTSGDTTDTQYF; cdr3_nt: TGCGCCAGCAGCCAAGATTTGACTAGCGGGGATACCACAGATACGCAGTATTTT
v_call: TRBV28; d_call: .; clone_size: .; j_call: TRBJ1-1; cdr3_aa: CASSQAEGEAFF; cdr3_nt: TGTGCCAGCAGTCAGGCGGAGGGCGAAGCTTTCTTT
v_call: TRBV19; d_call: .; clone_size: .; j_call: TRBJ1-2; cdr3_aa: CASSIGQQNYGYTF; cdr3_nt: TGTGCCAGTAGTATTGGACAGCAAAACTATGGCTACACCTTC
v_call: TRBV25-1; d_call: TRBD1; clone_size: once; j_call: TRBJ1-2; cdr3_aa: CASSEGGQTSNYGYTF; cdr3_nt: TGTGCCAGCAGTGAAGGGGGACAGACATCTAACTATGGCTACACCTTC
v_call: TRBV9; d_call: .; clone_size: .; j_call: TRBJ2-3; cdr3_aa: CASSPRDSPGAQYF; cdr3_nt: TGTGCCAGCAGCCCACGGGACTCACCCGGGGCGCAGTATTTT
v_call: TRBV11-3; d_call: .; clone_size: .; j_call: TRBJ2-2; cdr3_aa: CASSLDQLNTGELFF; cdr3_nt: TGTGCCAGCAGCTTAGATCAGTTGAACACCGGGGAGCTGTTTTTT
v_call: TRBV29-1; d_call: .; clone_size: .; j_call: TRBJ1-2; cdr3_aa: CSVGEDGYTF; cdr3_nt: TGCAGCGTTGGTGAGGATGGCTACACCTTC
v_call: TRBV28; d_call: .; clone_size: .; j_call: TRBJ2-7; cdr3_aa: CASSGVLGTYEQYF; cdr3_nt: TGTGCCAGCTCGGGGGTACTTGGTACCTACGAGCAGTACTTC
v_call: TRBV6-2/TRBV6-3; d_call: TRBD1; clone_size: .; j_call: TRBJ1-2; cdr3_aa: CASSYRQGSLGYTF; cdr3_nt: TGTGCCAGCAGTTACCGACAGGGAAGTCTTGGCTACACCTTC
v_call: TRBV4-1; d_call: TRBD1; clone_size: .; j_call: TRBJ2-1; cdr3_aa: CASSQRTGQLLNEQFF; cdr3_nt: TGCGCCAGCAGCCAACGGACGGGACAGCTACTCAATGAGCAGTTCTTC
v_call: TRBV3-1/TRBV3-2; d_call: TRBD1; clone_size: .; j_call: TRBJ2-5; cdr3_aa: CASSQDRFSTGVETQYF; cdr3_nt: TGTGCCAGCAGCCAAGACCGTTTCTCGACAGGGGTAGAGACCCAGTACTTC
v_call: TRBV12-2; d_call: .; clone_size: .; j_call: TRBJ1-1; cdr3_aa: CASRFQENTEAFF; cdr3_nt: TGTGCAAGTCGCTTCCAGGAGAACACTGAAGCTTTCTTT
v_call: TRBV5-4; d_call: TRBD1; clone_size: .; j_call: TRBJ2-5; cdr3_aa: CASSPGTGVGETQYF; cdr3_nt: TGTGCCAGCAGCCCCGGGACAGGGGTCGGCGAGACCCAGTACTTC
v_call: TRBV11-3; d_call: .; clone_size: .; j_call: TRBJ2-3; cdr3_aa: CASSAGPLPSDTQYF; cdr3_nt: TGTGCCAGCAGTGCTGGGCCTCTCCCCTCGGATACGCAGTATTTT
v_call: TRBV7-8; d_call: TRBD2; clone_size: .; j_call: TRBJ2-1; cdr3_aa: CASSSREESYNEQFF; cdr3_nt: TGTGCCAGCAGCTCACGGGAGGAATCCTACAATGAGCAGTTCTTC
v_call: TRBV29-1; d_call: TRBD1; clone_size: .; j_call: TRBJ2-5; cdr3_aa: CSVGLTGGWETQYF; cdr3_nt: TGCAGCGTTGGTTTAACAGGGGGCTGGGAGACCCAGTACTTC
v_call: TRBV19; d_call: .; clone_size: .; j_call: TRBJ1-6; cdr3_aa: CASSIESGTAGFLDSPLHF; cdr3_nt: TGTGCCAGTAGTATAGAAAGCGGGACCGCGGGCTTTTTGGATTCACCCCTCCACTTT
v_call: TRBV10-3; d_call: TRBD1; clone_size: .; j_call: TRBJ1-1; cdr3_aa: CAAKGAMISEAFF; cdr3_nt: TGTGCCGCCAAGGGGGCAATGATTTCTGAAGCTTTCTTT
v_call: TRBV19; d_call: .; clone_size: .; j_call: TRBJ2-7; cdr3_aa: CASSIVATGPYEQYF; cdr3_nt: TGTGCCAGTAGTATAGTCGCGACAGGACCCTACGAGCAGTACTTC
v_call: TRBV11-2; d_call: TRBD2; clone_size: many; j_call: TRBJ2-7; cdr3_aa: CASSLTQDSGASYEQYF; cdr3_nt: TGTGCCAGCAGCTTAACGCAGGATAGCGGGGCCTCCTACGAGCAGTACTTC